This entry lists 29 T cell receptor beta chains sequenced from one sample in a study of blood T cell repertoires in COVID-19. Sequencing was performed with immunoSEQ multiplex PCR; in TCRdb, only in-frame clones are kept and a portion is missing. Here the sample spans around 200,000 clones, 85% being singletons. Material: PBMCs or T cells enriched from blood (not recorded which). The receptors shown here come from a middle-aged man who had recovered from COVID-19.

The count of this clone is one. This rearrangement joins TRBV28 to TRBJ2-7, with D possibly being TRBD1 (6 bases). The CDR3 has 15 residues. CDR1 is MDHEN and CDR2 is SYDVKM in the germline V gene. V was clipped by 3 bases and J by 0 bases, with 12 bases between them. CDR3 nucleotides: TGTGCCAGCAGTTTCGCAGGGGAAAGCTCCTACGAGCAGTACTTC. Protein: CASSFAGESSYEQYF. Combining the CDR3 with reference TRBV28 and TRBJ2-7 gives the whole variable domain DVKVTQSSRYLVKRTGEKVFLECVQDMDHENMFWYRQDPGLGLRLIYFSYDVKMKEKGDIPEGYSVSREKKERFSLILESASTNQTSMYLCASSFAGESSYEQYFGPGTRLTVT.

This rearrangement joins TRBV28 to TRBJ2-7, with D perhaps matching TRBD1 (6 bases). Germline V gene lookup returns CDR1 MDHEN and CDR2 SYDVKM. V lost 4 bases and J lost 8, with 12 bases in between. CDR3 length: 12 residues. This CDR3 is CASSYIQGQQYF. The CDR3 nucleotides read TGTGCCAGCAGTTATATACAGGGACAGCAGTACTTC. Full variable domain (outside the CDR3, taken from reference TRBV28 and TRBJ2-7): DVKVTQSSRYLVKRTGEKVFLECVQDMDHENMFWYRQDPGLGLRLIYFSYDVKMKEKGDIPEGYSVSREKKERFSLILESASTNQTSMYLCASSYIQGQQYFGPGTRLTVT.

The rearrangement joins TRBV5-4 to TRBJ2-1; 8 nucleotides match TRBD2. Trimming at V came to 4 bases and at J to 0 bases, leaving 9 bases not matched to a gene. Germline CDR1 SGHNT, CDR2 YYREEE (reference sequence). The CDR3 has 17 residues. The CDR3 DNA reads TGTGCCAGCAGCAAGAAAACTAGCGGTATCTCCTACAATGAGCAGTTCTTC. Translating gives CASSKKTSGISYNEQFF.

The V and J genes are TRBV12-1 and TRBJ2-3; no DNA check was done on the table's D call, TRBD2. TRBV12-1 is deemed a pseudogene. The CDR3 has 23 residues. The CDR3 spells CASSPRTSGRAPAGEGGTDTQYF. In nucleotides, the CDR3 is TGTGCCAGCAGCCCTCGGACTAGCGGGAGGGCTCCCGCAGGAGAAGGGGGCACAGATACGCAGTATTTT.

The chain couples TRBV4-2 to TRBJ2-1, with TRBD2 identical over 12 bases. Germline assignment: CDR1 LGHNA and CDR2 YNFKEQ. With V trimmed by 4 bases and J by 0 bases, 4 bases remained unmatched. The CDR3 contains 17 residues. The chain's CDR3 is CASSRTSGTYSYNEQFF. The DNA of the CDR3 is TGTGCCAGCAGCCGGACTAGCGGGACCTACTCCTACAATGAGCAGTTCTTC.

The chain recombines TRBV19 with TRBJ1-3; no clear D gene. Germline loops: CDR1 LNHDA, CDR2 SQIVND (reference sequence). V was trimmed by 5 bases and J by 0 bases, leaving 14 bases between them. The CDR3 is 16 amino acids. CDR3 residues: CASSWVDGSSGNTIYF. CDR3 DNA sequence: TGTGCCAGTAGTTGGGTCGACGGGAGCTCTGGAAACACCATATATTTT.

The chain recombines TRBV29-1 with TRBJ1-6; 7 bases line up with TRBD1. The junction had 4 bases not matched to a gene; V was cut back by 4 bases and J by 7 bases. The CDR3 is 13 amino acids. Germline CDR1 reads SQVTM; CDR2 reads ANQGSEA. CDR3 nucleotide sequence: TGCAGCGTTGGGGACAGTTCAAATTCACCCCTCCACTTT. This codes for CSVGDSSNSPLHF. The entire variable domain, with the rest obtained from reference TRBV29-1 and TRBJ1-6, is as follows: SAVISQKPSRDICQRGTSLTIQCQVDSQVTMMFWYRQQPGQSLTLIATANQGSEATYESGFVIDKFPISRPNLTFSTLTVSNMSPEDSSIYLCSVGDSSNSPLHFGNGTRLTVT.

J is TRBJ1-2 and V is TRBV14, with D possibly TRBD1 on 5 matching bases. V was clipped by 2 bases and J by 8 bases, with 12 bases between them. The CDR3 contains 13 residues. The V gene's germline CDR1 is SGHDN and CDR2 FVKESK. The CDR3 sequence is CASSQSGGGGYTF. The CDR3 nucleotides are TGTGCCAGCAGCCAATCGGGGGGTGGCGGCTACACCTTC.

Here the CDR3 DNA reads TGTGCCAGCAGCTTAGGCGGGACAGGGGGCTTCGAGCAGTACTTC. It specifies CASSLGGTGGFEQYF. The rearrangement uses TRBV7-2 and TRBJ2-7; 12 bases agree with TRBD1. The germline V gene has CDR1 SGHTA and CDR2 FQGNSA. Trimming took 1 base from V and 6 from J; bases not matched to a gene: 4. This CDR3 has 15 amino acids.

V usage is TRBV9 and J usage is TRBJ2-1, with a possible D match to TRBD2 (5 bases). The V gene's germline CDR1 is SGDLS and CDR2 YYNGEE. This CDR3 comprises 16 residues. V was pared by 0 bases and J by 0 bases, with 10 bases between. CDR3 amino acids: CASSVGTPLSYNEQFF. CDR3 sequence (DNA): TGTGCCAGCAGCGTAGGGACTCCCCTCTCCTACAATGAGCAGTTCTTC.

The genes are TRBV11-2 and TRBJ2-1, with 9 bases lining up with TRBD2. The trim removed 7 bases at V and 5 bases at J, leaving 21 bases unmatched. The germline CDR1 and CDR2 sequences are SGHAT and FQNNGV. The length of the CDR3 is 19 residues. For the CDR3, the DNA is TGTGCCAGCAACTTTCATGGTGGTAGCGGGAGCCGGAAGGACAATGAGCAGTTCTTC. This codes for CASNFHGGSGSRKDNEQFF.

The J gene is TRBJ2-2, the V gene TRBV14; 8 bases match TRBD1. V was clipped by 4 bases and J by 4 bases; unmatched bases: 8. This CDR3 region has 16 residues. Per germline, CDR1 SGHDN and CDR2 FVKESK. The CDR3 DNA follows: TGTGCCAGCAGCCGCGGACAGGGCCCGATCACCGGGGAGCTGTTTTTT. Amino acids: CASSRGQGPITGELFF.

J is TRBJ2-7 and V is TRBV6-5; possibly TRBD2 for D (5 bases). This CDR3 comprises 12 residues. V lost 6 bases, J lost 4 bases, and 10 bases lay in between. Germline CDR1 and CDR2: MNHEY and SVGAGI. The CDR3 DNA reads TGTGCCAGCAGGGGGAGTATGTACGAGCAGTACTTC. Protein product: CASRGSMYEQYF.

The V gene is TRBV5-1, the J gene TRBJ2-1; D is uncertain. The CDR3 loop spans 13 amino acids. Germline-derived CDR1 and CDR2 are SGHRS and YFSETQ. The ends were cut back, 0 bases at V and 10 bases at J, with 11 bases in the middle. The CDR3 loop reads CASSLDPLAEQFF. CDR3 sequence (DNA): TGCGCCAGCAGCTTGGACCCCCTTGCGGAGCAGTTCTTC.

CDR3 in DNA: TGTGCCAGCAGCCTTACCGGGACTAGCCCCTTCAATGAGCAGTTCTTC. Protein product: CASSLTGTSPFNEQFF. This chain connects TRBV7-2 to TRBJ2-1, with 9 bases matching TRBD2. The germline V gene has CDR1 SGHTA and CDR2 FQGNSA. The CDR3 totals 16 residues. V was pared by 5 bases and J by 6 bases, with 11 bases of the junction left unmatched.

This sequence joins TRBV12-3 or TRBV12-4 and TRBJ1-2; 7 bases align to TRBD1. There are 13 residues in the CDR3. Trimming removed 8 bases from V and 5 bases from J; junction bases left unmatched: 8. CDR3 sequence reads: CASGWQGEYGYTF. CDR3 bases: TGTGCCAGCGGCTGGCAGGGGGAATATGGCTACACCTTC.

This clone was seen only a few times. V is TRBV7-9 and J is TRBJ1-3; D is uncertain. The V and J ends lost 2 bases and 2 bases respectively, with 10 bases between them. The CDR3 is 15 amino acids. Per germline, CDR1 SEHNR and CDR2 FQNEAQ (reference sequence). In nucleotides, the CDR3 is TGTGCCAGCAGCTTATCTTACGGTCCTGGAAACACCATATATTTT. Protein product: CASSLSYGPGNTIYF.

CDR3 loop: CASSQEPGGTPYEQYF. The CDR3 DNA follows: TGTGCCAGCAGCCAAGAGCCAGGCGGGACTCCCTACGAGCAGTACTTC. The chain has TRBV4-2 and TRBJ2-7, with D tentatively TRBD2 (6 bases). Germline CDR1 reads LGHNA; CDR2 reads YNFKEQ. This CDR3 is built from 16 residues. Trimming cost V 0 bases and J 2 bases, with 14 bases left between them.

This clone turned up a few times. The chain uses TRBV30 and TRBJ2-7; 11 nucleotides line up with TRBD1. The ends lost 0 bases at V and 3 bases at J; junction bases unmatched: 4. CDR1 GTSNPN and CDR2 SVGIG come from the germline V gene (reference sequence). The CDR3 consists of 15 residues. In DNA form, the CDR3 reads TGTGCCTGGAGTGTAAGGGGACAGGGGGGCTACGAGCAGTACTTC. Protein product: CAWSVRGQGGYEQYF.

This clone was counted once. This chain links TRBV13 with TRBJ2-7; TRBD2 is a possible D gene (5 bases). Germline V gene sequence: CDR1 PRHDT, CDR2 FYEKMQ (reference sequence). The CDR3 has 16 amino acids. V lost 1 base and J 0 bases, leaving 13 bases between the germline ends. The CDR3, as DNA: TGTGCCAGCAGCTTAGCGGGCGGGTCGAGCTCCTACGAGCAGTACTTC. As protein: CASSLAGGSSSYEQYF.

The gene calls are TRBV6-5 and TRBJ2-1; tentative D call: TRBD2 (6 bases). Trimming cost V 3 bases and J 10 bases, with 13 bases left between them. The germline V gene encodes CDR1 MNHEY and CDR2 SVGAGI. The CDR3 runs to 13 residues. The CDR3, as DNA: TGTGCCAGCAGTTATAGTCCGGGAGACGAGCAGTTCTTC. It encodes CASSYSPGDEQFF.

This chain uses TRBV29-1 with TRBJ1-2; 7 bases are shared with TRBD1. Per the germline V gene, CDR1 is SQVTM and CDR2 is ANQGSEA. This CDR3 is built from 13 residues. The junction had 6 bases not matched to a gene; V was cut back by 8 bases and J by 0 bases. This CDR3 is CSYRDSTNYGYTF. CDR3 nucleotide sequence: TGCAGCTACCGGGACAGCACTAACTATGGCTACACCTTC.

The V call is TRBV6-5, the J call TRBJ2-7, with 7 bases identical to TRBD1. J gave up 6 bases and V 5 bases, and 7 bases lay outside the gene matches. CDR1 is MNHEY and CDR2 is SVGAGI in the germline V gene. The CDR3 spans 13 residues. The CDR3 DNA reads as TGTGCCAGCAGTAACAGGGGCCAGGGCGAGCAGTACTTC. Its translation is CASSNRGQGEQYF.

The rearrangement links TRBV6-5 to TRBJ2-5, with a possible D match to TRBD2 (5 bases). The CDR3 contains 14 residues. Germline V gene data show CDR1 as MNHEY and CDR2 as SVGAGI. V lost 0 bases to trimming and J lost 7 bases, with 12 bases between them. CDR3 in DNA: TGTGCCAGCAGTTACTCACGGGGATTGGGGACCCAGTACTTC. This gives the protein CASSYSRGLGTQYF.

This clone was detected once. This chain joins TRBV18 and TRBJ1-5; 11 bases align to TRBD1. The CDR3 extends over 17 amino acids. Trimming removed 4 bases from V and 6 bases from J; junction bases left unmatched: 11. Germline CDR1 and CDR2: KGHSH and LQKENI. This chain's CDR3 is CASSRPPGQGVSQPQHF. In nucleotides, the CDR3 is TGTGCCAGCTCACGCCCCCCGGGACAGGGGGTGAGTCAGCCCCAGCATTTT.

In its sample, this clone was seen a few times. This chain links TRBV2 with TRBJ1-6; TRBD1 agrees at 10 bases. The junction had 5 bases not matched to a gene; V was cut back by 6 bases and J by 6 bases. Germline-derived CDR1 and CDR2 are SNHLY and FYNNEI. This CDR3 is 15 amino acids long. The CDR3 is CASRGTGDSNSPLHF. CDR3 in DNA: TGTGCCAGCAGGGGGACAGGGGATTCTAATTCACCCCTCCACTTT.

This CDR3 is CASRVGTGITYEQYF. As DNA, the CDR3 is TGTGCCAGCAGGGTCGGGACAGGGATTACCTACGAGCAGTACTTC. J is TRBJ2-7 and V is TRBV6-5; the match to TRBD1 covers 9 bases. The CDR3 totals 15 residues. The germline V gene encodes CDR1 MNHEY and CDR2 SVGAGI. V was clipped by 6 bases and J by 2 bases; unmatched bases: 8.

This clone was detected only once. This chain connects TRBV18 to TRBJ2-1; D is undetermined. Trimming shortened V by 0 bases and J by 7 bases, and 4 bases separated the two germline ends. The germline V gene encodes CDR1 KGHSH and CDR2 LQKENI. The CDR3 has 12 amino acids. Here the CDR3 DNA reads TGTGCCAGCTCACCACCCGGGAATGAGCAGTTCTTC. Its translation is CASSPPGNEQFF.

This chain's CDR3 is CASSIDLGLAGGNEQYF. The CDR3 DNA is TGTGCCAGTAGTATAGATCTTGGGCTAGCGGGAGGTAACGAGCAGTACTTC. The chain uses TRBV19 and TRBJ2-7, with 11 bases fitting TRBD2. This CDR3 region has 17 residues. The germline V gene has CDR1 LNHDA and CDR2 SQIVND (reference sequence). V was pared by 0 bases and J by 5 bases, with 9 bases of the junction left unmatched.